These 26 T cell receptor beta chains share one sample of origin, sequenced in a study of shared clonotypes between healthy human individuals. Measured with immunoSEQ multiplex PCR; TCRdb has only the in-frame clones, and not every one. The sample carries 2 million or so clones, less than 95% recorded once. CD45RO-negative, CCR7-selected cells formed the naive CD8 fraction, which excluded terminally differentiated effector memory CD45RA+ cells. The sequencing sample was made of naive CD8+ T cells sorted from blood. These receptors were taken from a man aged 18 to 35 in good health.

The chain joins TRBV18 to TRBJ2-3, with D unclear. Germline lookup yields CDR1 KGHSH and CDR2 LQKENI. This CDR3 contains 17 residues. V was shortened by 5 bases and J by 0 bases, with 18 bases between the two germline ends. The CDR3 sequence: CASSSGRLLASTDTQYF. CDR3 nucleotide sequence: TGTGCCAGCTCATCGGGCCGCTTACTCGCTAGCACAGATACGCAGTATTTT. The whole variable domain, filled in from reference TRBV18 and TRBJ2-3, reads NAGVMQNPRHLVRRRGQEARLRCSPMKGHSHVYWYRQLPEEGLKFMVYLQKENIIDESGMPKERFSAEFPKEGPSILRIQQVVRGDSAAYFCASSSGRLLASTDTQYFGPGTRLTVL.

The gene calls are TRBV7-2 and TRBJ2-5, with D perhaps being TRBD1 or TRBD2 (5 bases each). Germline lookup yields CDR1 SGHTA and CDR2 FQGNSA. Deletions cut 5 bases from V and 5 bases from J, with 18 bases between. CDR3 size: 15 residues. In DNA, the CDR3 is TGTGCCAGCAGCCAATGGACCGGGACGTTGGAGACCCAGTACTTC. Residues: CASSQWTGTLETQYF.

This clone appeared a single time. V and J are TRBV4-3 and TRBJ2-1; D unclear. Germline V CDR1 and CDR2: LGHNA, YSLEER. This CDR3 is built from 14 residues. With 0 bases removed from V and 8 bases from J, the gap between germline ends came to 11 bases. The CDR3 sequence: CASSQDRSNYEQFF. In DNA form, the CDR3 reads TGCGCCAGCAGCCAAGATAGGAGTAATTATGAGCAGTTCTTC.

The rearrangement links TRBV7-2 to TRBJ2-1, with D possibly being TRBD2 (6 bases). V lost 5 bases and J 0 bases, leaving 14 bases between the germline ends. CDR3 length equals 16 residues. Per the germline V gene, CDR1 is SGHTA and CDR2 is FQGNSA. In DNA, the CDR3 is TGTGCCAGCAGCATAGGAGGGGTGAGCTCCTACAATGAGCAGTTCTTC. Encoded protein: CASSIGGVSSYNEQFF.

The chain has TRBV10-2 and TRBJ1-1, with D maybe TRBD1 (5 bases). Trimming took off 7 bases at V and 4 bases at J, with 25 bases between the two ends. The CDR3 totals 17 residues. Germline CDR1 WSHSY, CDR2 SAAADI. The CDR3 coding sequence is TGCGCCAGCATAGGGGACGTTGGGTACGTGAGGTCCACTGAAGCTTTCTTT. Protein sequence: CASIGDVGYVRSTEAFF.

This chain joins TRBV5-1 and TRBJ2-1, with TRBD1 as a possible D gene (5 bases). The CDR3 extends over 13 amino acids. Germline V gene data show CDR1 as SGHRS and CDR2 as YFSETQ. Deletions cut 4 bases from V and 2 bases from J, with 7 bases between. The CDR3 sequence is CASSETAYNEQFF. The CDR3 DNA is TGCGCCAGCAGCGAGACAGCCTACAATGAGCAGTTCTTC.

This chain links TRBV6-6 with TRBJ2-7, with D unresolved. CDR1 is MNHNY and CDR2 is SVGAGI in the germline V gene (reference sequence). Trimming stripped 7 bases from V and 4 bases from J, with 11 bases between. The CDR3 runs 12 residues. As DNA, the CDR3 is TGTGCCAGCACTTCGGACCGGTACGAGCAGTACTTC. Translated, it gives CASTSDRYEQYF.

The gene calls are TRBV7-9 and TRBJ2-7; 8 bases agree with TRBD1. CDR1 and CDR2 (germline): SEHNR, FQNEAQ (reference sequence). This CDR3 has 15 amino acids. Losses at the gene ends were 1 base for V and 5 bases for J; bases not matched to a gene: 7. The CDR3, as DNA: TGTGCCAGCAGCTTAGGCCAGGGGGCGAAGAACGAGCAGTACTTC. This gives the protein CASSLGQGAKNEQYF.

V gene TRBV13 combines with J gene TRBJ1-6, with D hard to call. Germline lookup yields CDR1 PRHDT and CDR2 FYEKMQ (reference sequence). There are 15 residues in the CDR3. V was cut by 3 bases and J by 6 bases, with 12 bases left in between. For the CDR3, the DNA is TGTGCCAGCAGCTTGGAGAATTCCGCTAATTCACCCCTCCACTTT. Its translation is CASSLENSANSPLHF.

The chain recombines TRBV29-1 with TRBJ2-7, with D perhaps matching TRBD1 or TRBD2 (6 bases each). Deletions cut 4 bases from V and 0 bases from J, with 19 bases between. Germline V lookup: CDR1 SQVTM, CDR2 ANQGSEA. This CDR3 has 16 residues. CDR3 nucleotide sequence: TGCAGCGTTGGCGGGGACAACTCGGGGAGCTCCTACGAGCAGTACTTC. It encodes CSVGGDNSGSSYEQYF.

This chain uses TRBV5-6 with TRBJ2-7; TRBD2 might be the D (5 bases). The germline gives CDR1 SGHDT, CDR2 YYEEEE. V was shortened by 1 base and J by 0 bases, with 11 bases between the two germline ends. The CDR3 spans 15 residues. The CDR3 spells CASSLYPGNSYEQYF. CDR3 DNA: TGTGCCAGCAGCTTGTATCCGGGGAACTCCTACGAGCAGTACTTC.

The count of this clone is one. The gene calls are TRBV7-2 and TRBJ1-6, with 8 bases fitting TRBD1. The CDR3 has 17 amino acids. V lost 5 bases to trimming and J lost 0 bases; unmatched junction nucleotides: 6. Germline CDR1 and CDR2: SGHTA and FQGNSA. Here the CDR3 DNA reads TGTGCCAGCAGCCCAAGGACAGGGTTCTCCTATAATTCACCCCTCCACTTT. This gives the protein CASSPRTGFSYNSPLHF. The full variable domain, with the rest looked up from reference TRBV7-2 and TRBJ1-6, is GAGVSQSPSNKVTEKGKDVELRCDPISGHTALYWYRQSLGQGLEFLIYFQGNSAPDKSGLPSDRFSAERTGGSVSTLTIQRTQQEDSAVYLCASSPRTGFSYNSPLHFGNGTRLTVT.

Comments on this clone: The same CDR3 is also encoded by other DNA sequences in this sample. This sequence joins TRBV7-2 and TRBJ2-1, with D perhaps TRBD1 or TRBD2 (6 bases each). The germline V and J ends were trimmed by 3 bases and 2 bases, with 11 bases remaining between them. CDR1 is SGHTA and CDR2 is FQGNSA in the germline V gene. The CDR3 spans 15 residues. The CDR3 sequence: CASSFLGGAYNEQFF. The CDR3 DNA reads as TGTGCCAGCAGCTTTCTCGGGGGCGCCTACAATGAGCAGTTCTTC. Full variable domain (remainder filled in from reference TRBV7-2 and TRBJ2-1): GAGVSQSPSNKVTEKGKDVELRCDPISGHTALYWYRQSLGQGLEFLIYFQGNSAPDKSGLPSDRFSAERTGGSVSTLTIQRTQQEDSAVYLCASSFLGGAYNEQFFGPGTRLTVL.

This rearrangement joins TRBV29-1 to TRBJ2-7; 9 nucleotides agree with TRBD2. CDR1 and CDR2 (germline): SQVTM, ANQGSEA. Trimming at V came to 5 bases and at J to 5 bases, leaving 7 bases not matched to a gene. The CDR3 has 13 amino acids. CDR3 sequence: CSVSGTSLDEQYF. As DNA, the CDR3 is TGCAGCGTTTCCGGGACTAGCCTCGACGAGCAGTACTTC.

V is TRBV30 and J is TRBJ2-1; D is ambiguous. Trimming cost V 8 bases and J 3 bases, with 14 bases left between them. Germline values: CDR1 GTSNPN, CDR2 SVGIG (reference sequence). The CDR3 is 13 residues long. The CDR3 sequence is CASDVKNYNEQFF. The CDR3 region has the DNA TGTGCCAGCGACGTCAAGAACTACAATGAGCAGTTCTTC.

The chain has TRBV6-6 and TRBJ2-7, with D possibly being TRBD2 (6 bases). V lost 9 bases and J lost 2, with 11 bases in between. The CDR3 sequence is 12 residues long. Per germline, CDR1 MNHNY and CDR2 SVGAGI (reference sequence). In DNA, the CDR3 is TGTGCCAGTGGGGACTTCGCCTACGAGCAGTACTTC. The encoded protein is CASGDFAYEQYF.

This clone was detected only once. The V call is TRBV7-9, the J call TRBJ1-5; D remains ambiguous. Germline values: CDR1 SEHNR, CDR2 FQNEAQ (reference sequence). The V and J ends lost 3 bases and 4 bases respectively, with 10 bases between them. CDR3 length equals 14 residues. CDR3 nucleotide sequence: TGTGCCAGCAGCTTTGGGGAGGATAATCAGCCCCAGCATTTT. It is translated as CASSFGEDNQPQHF.

The gene calls are TRBV10-2 and TRBJ2-7, with D maybe TRBD1 (5 bases). The CDR3 runs to 13 residues. Trimming removed 4 bases at V and 0 bases at J, with 7 bases between. From germline, CDR1 is WSHSY and CDR2 SAAADI. The CDR3 DNA reads TGCGCCAGCAGTGCAGACAGCTCCTACGAGCAGTACTTC. Residues: CASSADSSYEQYF.

V usage is TRBV9 and J usage is TRBJ2-3; 8 bases are a match to TRBD1. Trimming at V came to 4 bases and at J to 2 bases, leaving 12 bases not matched to a gene. This CDR3 comprises 17 residues. Per the germline V gene, CDR1 is SGDLS and CDR2 is YYNGEE. CDR3 DNA: TGTGCCAGCAGCTCGGGACAGGCGTCCATCTTCACAGATACGCAGTATTTT. It yields the protein CASSSGQASIFTDTQYF. The full variable domain, rest sourced from reference TRBV9 and TRBJ2-3, is DSGVTQTPKHLITATGQRVTLRCSPRSGDLSVYWYQQSLDQGLQFLIQYYNGEERAKGNILERFSAQQFPDLHSELNLSSLELGDSALYFCASSSGQASIFTDTQYFGPGTRLTVL.

V usage is TRBV13 and J usage is TRBJ2-2; weak D call: TRBD2 (5 bases). Trimming cost V 1 base and J 7 bases, with 10 bases left between them. The CDR3 extends over 14 amino acids. Germline assignment: CDR1 PRHDT and CDR2 FYEKMQ (reference sequence). In DNA, the CDR3 is TGTGCCAGCAGCTTAGATACTCGGGGCGGGGAGCTGTTTTTT. Protein product: CASSLDTRGGELFF.

This clone came up once. The V gene is TRBV7-6, the J gene TRBJ1-1; D unresolved. Germline CDR1 is SGHVS and CDR2 is FNYEAQ. The CDR3 sequence is 12 residues long. Trimming removed 1 base at V and 8 bases at J, with 8 bases between. The CDR3 reads CASSLGPTEAFF. CDR3 coding DNA: TGTGCCAGCAGCTTAGGGCCGACCGAAGCTTTCTTT.

V gene TRBV30 combines with J gene TRBJ2-7; D may correspond to TRBD1 or TRBD2 (5 bases each). V was trimmed by 3 bases and J by 1 base, leaving 19 bases between them. This CDR3 is 16 amino acids long. CDR1 is GTSNPN, CDR2 SVGIG, per germline (reference sequence). The DNA of the CDR3 is TGTGCCTGGAGCGGGACGGGGTTACTTGGGTCCTACGAGCAGTACTTC. Amino acid sequence: CAWSGTGLLGSYEQYF. The variable domain in full, with the rest retrieved from reference TRBV30 and TRBJ2-7, is SQTIHQWPATLVQPVGSPLSLECTVEGTSNPNLYWYRQAAGRGLQLLFYSVGIGQISSEVPQNLSASRPQDRQFILSSKKLLLSDSGFYLCAWSGTGLLGSYEQYFGPGTRLTVT.

The gene calls are TRBV21-1 and TRBJ2-7; the table calls TRBD1, which could not be checked here. TRBV21-1 is designated a pseudogene. The CDR3 is made up of 18 amino acids. CDR3 nucleotide sequence: TGTGCCAGCAGCAAAGCGCGGGGGGACAGGGGCCTTACCTACGAGCAGTACTTC. It specifies CASSKARGDRGLTYEQYF.

This chain uses TRBV13 with TRBJ1-6, with D unresolved. The CDR3 extends over 14 amino acids. The V gene lost 8 bases and the J gene lost 5 bases, with 13 bases spanning the gap. Germline assignment: CDR1 PRHDT and CDR2 FYEKMQ (reference sequence). In DNA form, the CDR3 reads TGTGCCAGCCCCCCCCGGGTCCATAATTCACCCCTCCACTTT. Residues: CASPPRVHNSPLHF.

In its sample, this clone was seen once. The rearrangement uses TRBV5-5 and TRBJ2-7; 7 nucleotides align to TRBD2. This CDR3 spans 13 amino acids. CDR1 SGHKS and CDR2 YYEKEE come from the germline V gene (reference sequence). Trimming at V came to 2 bases and at J to 6 bases, leaving 5 bases not matched to a gene. The CDR3 DNA sequence: TGTGCCAGCAGCTTCAGACTAGCTTTCGAGCAGTACTTC. Its translation is CASSFRLAFEQYF.

The chain links TRBV5-1 to TRBJ1-2, with a possible D match to TRBD1 (5 bases). This CDR3 spans 17 amino acids. CDR1 is SGHRS, CDR2 YFSETQ, per germline. V was cut by 4 bases and J by 2 bases, with 21 bases left in between. The CDR3 is CASSLSGGGELNYGYTF. The CDR3 bases are TGCGCCAGCAGCCTATCCGGAGGAGGGGAACTGAACTATGGCTACACCTTC. Combining the CDR3 with reference TRBV5-1 and TRBJ1-2 gives the whole variable domain KAGVTQTPRYLIKTRGQQVTLSCSPISGHRSVSWYQQTPGQGLQFLFEYFSETQRNKGNFPGRFSGRQFSNSRSEMNVSTLELGDSALYLCASSLSGGGELNYGYTFGSGTRLTVV.